Each of the 6 T cell receptor beta chains below was sequenced from the same sample in a study of blood T cell repertoires in COVID-19. Using immunoSEQ multiplex PCR, the repertoire was profiled, and TCRdb retains in-frame clones only, with some absent. The repertoire has 150,000 or so clones, about 84% of them found once; the top ten carry approximately 12%. The source material was peripheral blood. These receptors came from a man between 60 and 70 years old with active or convalescent COVID-19.

The chain uses TRBV3-1 (or the pseudogene TRBV3-2) and TRBJ2-1; 7 nucleotides line up with TRBD2. Germline V gene sequence: CDR1 LGHDT, CDR2 YNNKEL (reference sequence). This CDR3 comprises 15 residues. Trimming removed 2 bases from V and 3 bases from J; junction bases left unmatched: 4. The CDR3 sequence is CASSQRRGYYNEQFF. The CDR3 bases are TGTGCCAGCAGCCAACGGCGGGGGTACTACAATGAGCAGTTCTTC.

In DNA, the CDR3 is TGTGCCAGCAGCTTGGACAGGGGGAGGACTGAAGCTTTCTTT. This gives the protein CASSLDRGRTEAFF. The chain employs TRBV5-4 and TRBJ1-1; 8 nucleotides agree with TRBD1. With V trimmed by 0 bases and J by 5 bases, 3 bases remained unmatched. Germline lookup yields CDR1 SGHNT and CDR2 YYREEE (reference sequence). The CDR3 spans 14 residues.

The chain uses TRBV18 and TRBJ2-5; no definite D call. The CDR3 is 13 amino acids. Germline V gene data show CDR1 as KGHSH and CDR2 as LQKENI. V was shortened by 3 bases and J by 0 bases, with 5 bases between the two germline ends. CDR3 sequence reads: CASSPGYQETQYF. Here the CDR3 DNA reads TGTGCCAGCTCACCGGGCTACCAAGAGACCCAGTACTTC.

The chain is built from TRBV4-3 and TRBJ1-4, with D hard to call. The CDR3 has 14 residues. V lost 2 bases to trimming and J lost 4 bases, with 8 bases between them. The germline V gene has CDR1 LGHNA and CDR2 YSLEER. CDR3: CASSQMSSNEKLFF. Here the CDR3 DNA reads TGCGCCAGCAGCCAAATGTCCAGTAATGAAAAACTGTTTTTT.

V is TRBV5-1 and J is TRBJ2-5; 7 nucleotides agree with TRBD1. Germline trimming cut 0 bases from V and 2 bases from J; bases unmatched to any gene: 13. Germline-derived CDR1 and CDR2 are SGHRS and YFSETQ. CDR3 length equals 18 residues. The CDR3 DNA follows: TGCGCCAGCAGCTTGGCCATTGTAATCGGCAGGGGGCAAGAGACCCAGTACTTC. Translation gives CASSLAIVIGRGQETQYF.

This clone was observed a handful of times. The chain carries TRBV9 and TRBJ2-7; TRBD2 matches 12 bases. V dropped 4 bases and J dropped 7; count of bases not matched to a gene: 6. The CDR3 loop spans 14 amino acids. CDR1 SGDLS and CDR2 YYNGEE come from the germline V gene. The CDR3, as DNA: TGTGCCAGCAGCACCCGGACTAGCGGGGCGGAGCAGTACTTC. Protein sequence: CASSTRTSGAEQYF. Full variable domain (outside the CDR3, taken from reference TRBV9 and TRBJ2-7): DSGVTQTPKHLITATGQRVTLRCSPRSGDLSVYWYQQSLDQGLQFLIQYYNGEERAKGNILERFSAQQFPDLHSELNLSSLELGDSALYFCASSTRTSGAEQYFGPGTRLTVT.